This T cell receptor beta chain emerged from a study of T cell responses to AZD1222 COVID-19 vaccine. Regarding this clone: Its target is not known.

The study's findings and limits: Baseline seropositivity occurred in only six or seven AZD1222 recipients. Females outnumbered males among donors, who were mostly white British; clonal diversity was possibly underestimated. Repertoires were obtained solely post-peak T cell response.

V was pared by 3 bases and J by 6 bases, with 8 bases of the junction left unmatched. The V gene's germline CDR1 is MDHEN and CDR2 SYDVKM. The CDR3 length is 15 residues. Clones were sequenced by immunoSEQ multiplex PCR, and TCRdb holds only the in-frame ones, with some missing. The data contain 98,000 or so clones, almost 90% of them singletons. This chain connects TRBV28 to TRBJ2-1, with TRBD2 matching over 7 bases. The sequence derives from an adult who received the AZD1222 COVID-19 vaccine. The sample in question was peripheral blood, obtained 28 days after the second AZD1222 dose. The chain's CDR3 is CASSLFGTIPNEQFF. The DNA for the CDR3 is TGTGCCAGCAGTTTGTTCGGGACTATCCCCAATGAGCAGTTCTTC.